Presented here are 3 T cell receptor beta chains from one specimen sequenced in a study of blood T cell repertoires in COVID-19. Some clones are missing from TCRdb's copy, which holds only in-frame ones; the method was immunoSEQ multiplex PCR. The data show 200,000 to 250,000 clones, 80% seen once. The material sequenced was peripheral blood. Receptors originate from a woman in her seventies with acute or convalescent COVID-19.

The V gene is TRBV3-1 (or the pseudogene TRBV3-2), the J gene TRBJ1-1; 7 nucleotides match TRBD1. The CDR3 extends over 15 amino acids. J was trimmed by 1 base and V by 4 bases; bases with no gene match: 6. CDR1 is LGHDT, CDR2 YNNKEL, per germline (reference sequence). In DNA, the CDR3 is TGTGCCAGCAGCCCCAGGGACAGAGCGAACACTGAAGCTTTCTTT. This sequence encodes CASSPRDRANTEAFF.

This chain joins TRBV2 and TRBJ1-1; D is undetermined. Germline V gene lookup returns CDR1 SNHLY and CDR2 FYNNEI. The CDR3 runs to 14 residues. Trimming shortened V by 0 bases and J by 5 bases, and 10 bases separated the two germline ends. CDR3 coding DNA: TGTGCCAGCAGTGAAGCGGGAGGGCGTACTGAAGCTTTCTTT. This codes for CASSEAGGRTEAFF.

The chain links TRBV7-2 to TRBJ2-3; D not resolved. The CDR3 spans 13 residues. CDR1 is SGHTA and CDR2 is FQGNSA in the germline V gene. V was cut by 1 base and J by 5 bases, with 7 bases left in between. CDR3 loop: CASSLDWRDTQYF. The CDR3 DNA reads TGTGCCAGCAGCTTAGATTGGAGAGATACGCAGTATTTT.